Listed below are T cell receptor beta chains from one sample, sequenced in a study of cytomegalovirus exposure and HLA in healthy donors. The data were produced by immunoSEQ multiplex PCR, yet TCRdb's version contains in-frame clones alone and is incomplete. Here the sample spans 150,000 to 250,000 clones, 70% to 85% being singletons. Sample: PBMCs. The receptors shown here come from a boy under 10 years old in good health and CMV-seronegative. CDR3s leave out the opening cysteine and the closing phenylalanine or tryptophan. Expanded clones are given a class, and other clones once, few, many or no size at all.

once,TRBV6-1,ASSEVDRGLPYEQY
once,TRBV27,ASSLSAGLAGGPSYNEQF
.,TRBV6-5,ARSLWAHNEQF
.,TRBV11-2,ASSLRRGGLQTQY
.,TRBV6-1,ASSTRTGGTEAF
few,TRBV7-2,ASSSSVGGEAF
.,TRBV9,ASSVAGAGGNTIY
once,TRBV15,ATSRDRGGGLDTEAF
few,TRBV7-9,ASSRDSFEQF
few,TRBV5-1,ASRQGETQY
.,TRBV6-1,ASSAFTSSLGSYEQY
.,TRBV6-1,ASRDRDGYEQY
.,TRBV5-1,ASSWRVGETQY
.,TRBV1,TSSQDSAPGETQY
.,TRBV5-6,ASSQRQGGDYNEQF
.,TRBV5-4,ASSVDWTSGGNEQF
.,TRBV15,ATSRDVGDTSYEQY
.,TRBV9,ASSVESGVNIQY
once,TRBV7-2,ASRLTGTADTEAF
.,TRBV7-9,ASSLLSGYEQY
.,TRBV12-1,ASSARRGDYGYT